This T cell receptor (beta chain) was sequenced for a study of cytomegalovirus exposure and HLA in healthy donors. Germline V gene lookup returns CDR1 MDHEN and CDR2 SYDVKM. V was cut by 2 bases and J by 7 bases, with 28 bases left in between. This CDR3 comprises 19 residues. TCRdb's copy holds only in-frame clones and misses some; the assay was immunoSEQ multiplex PCR. The sample gives over 200,000 clones, 90% of which show up once; under 0.4% is in the top ten. The receptor was isolated from a woman aged 18-29 years in good health and CMV-seronegative. This chain uses TRBV28 with TRBJ2-3, with D possibly being TRBD2 (6 bases). The sample consisted of PBMCs. The DNA for the CDR3 is TGTGCCAGCAGTTTAAGGGTACTGGGCAATAGCGGTACACATCATACGCAGTATTTT. Protein sequence: CASSLRVLGNSGTHHTQYF.